This TCR beta chain was captured by sequencing in a study of a mutant IDH1 vaccine in newly diagnosed glioma. Time point described: week 11, during vaccination. The investigators gave 300 ug of mutant IDH1 20-mer peptide in each vaccine dose, together with topical imiquimod. This clone came up a few times. Its antigen remains unidentified. The CDR3 covers 18 residues. Germline values: CDR1 SGHRS, CDR2 YFSETQ. Trimming removed 6 bases from V and 0 bases from J; junction bases left unmatched: 16. Clones were sequenced by immunoSEQ multiplex PCR, and TCRdb holds only the in-frame ones, with some missing. The table lists roughly 120,000 clones, 80% of them singletons.

The receptor comes from a middle-aged man with glioma. V is TRBV5-1 and J is TRBJ2-5; 8 bases line up with TRBD1. The input for sequencing was PBMCs, taken from a glioma patient whose treatment included an IDH1 peptide vaccine. The CDR3 loop is CASTTISGGWGNQETQYF. Here the CDR3 DNA reads TGCGCCAGCACCACCATTTCAGGGGGCTGGGGGAACCAAGAGACCCAGTACTTC.